The rows below give T cell receptor beta chains drawn from one sample of a study of OX40 agonist ivuxolimab in advanced cancers. The method was immunoSEQ multiplex PCR; TCRdb's version includes in-frame clones alone and lacks a portion of them. This table has about 32,000 clones, roughly 89% appearing once. The sequenced sample was CD4+ or CD8+ T cells sorted from blood, obtained in a trial of the OX40 agonist ivuxolimab. These receptors all come from an adult with an advanced solid tumor such as melanoma, head and neck, liver or kidney cancer. CDR3s include the opening cysteine and the closing phenylalanine or tryptophan. Fields, in order: D gene, V gene, clone size, J gene, CDR3 DNA, CDR3 protein. The D gene is left open where the match is weak. Only some rows state a clone size, as once, few, many or a class for expanded clones.

d_gene: .; v_gene: TRBV2; abundance: .; j_gene: TRBJ2-5; CDR3nt: TGTGCCAGCAGTGAAGGGACTCAAGAGACCCAGTACTTC; CDR3aa: CASSEGTQETQYF
d_gene: .; v_gene: TRBV19; abundance: .; j_gene: TRBJ2-5; CDR3nt: TGTGCCAGCTCAGACAGGCGAAAAGAGACCCAGTACTTC; CDR3aa: CASSDRRKETQYF
d_gene: .; v_gene: TRBV5-6; abundance: .; j_gene: TRBJ2-1; CDR3nt: TGTGCCAGCAGCTGGGGGACACCCCTCTACAATGAGCAGTTCTTC; CDR3aa: CASSWGTPLYNEQFF
d_gene: .; v_gene: TRBV7-2; abundance: .; j_gene: TRBJ2-2; CDR3nt: TGTGCCAGCAGCTCACGCCAGCGCAAGAACACCGGGGAGCTGTTTTTT; CDR3aa: CASSSRQRKNTGELFF
d_gene: .; v_gene: TRBV6-5; abundance: .; j_gene: TRBJ1-2; CDR3nt: TGTGCCAGCAGTAACAGGCTAGCTAACTATGGCTACACCTTC; CDR3aa: CASSNRLANYGYTF
d_gene: TRBD2; v_gene: TRBV7-6; abundance: .; j_gene: TRBJ2-1; CDR3nt: TGTGCCAGCAGCACCTCCCTAGCGGGGGCCTCCTTTGCCAATGAGCAGTTCTTC; CDR3aa: CASSTSLAGASFANEQFF
d_gene: TRBD1; v_gene: TRBV28; abundance: .; j_gene: TRBJ2-5; CDR3nt: TGTGCCAGCAGTTTATTAACGAGGACAGGCCCAGAGACCCAGTACTTC; CDR3aa: CASSLLTRTGPETQYF
d_gene: .; v_gene: TRBV27; abundance: .; j_gene: TRBJ1-5; CDR3nt: TGTGCCAGCAGTGCCGACAGACTGAGAAATCAGCCCCAGCATTTT; CDR3aa: CASSADRLRNQPQHF
d_gene: .; v_gene: TRBV2; abundance: .; j_gene: TRBJ1-2; CDR3nt: TGTGCCATCATCCGGGCAGGGACGGGGATCTATGGCTACACCTTC; CDR3aa: CAIIRAGTGIYGYTF
d_gene: .; v_gene: TRBV6-5; abundance: .; j_gene: TRBJ1-1; CDR3nt: TGTGCCACCAGGGCGGGGGCTCACACTGAAGCTTTCTTT; CDR3aa: CATRAGAHTEAFF
d_gene: .; v_gene: TRBV9; abundance: .; j_gene: TRBJ2-5; CDR3nt: TGTGCCAGCAGCGTAGAGGTCCAGGAGACCCAGTACTTC; CDR3aa: CASSVEVQETQYF
d_gene: .; v_gene: TRBV28; abundance: .; j_gene: TRBJ1-1; CDR3nt: TGTGCCAGCAGTGGAGGGGGCACTGAAGCTTTCTTT; CDR3aa: CASSGGGTEAFF
d_gene: TRBD1; v_gene: TRBV27; abundance: .; j_gene: TRBJ2-7; CDR3nt: TGTGCCAGCAGTCCCCGAGGACAGGGGGCGTGGGAGCAGTACTTC; CDR3aa: CASSPRGQGAWEQYF
d_gene: .; v_gene: TRBV19; abundance: .; j_gene: TRBJ1-2; CDR3nt: TGTGCCAGTAGTATAATCGGGACGGGTAACTATGGCTACACCTTC; CDR3aa: CASSIIGTGNYGYTF
d_gene: TRBD1; v_gene: TRBV29-1; abundance: .; j_gene: TRBJ1-6; CDR3nt: TGCAGCGTCCGACAGGGGGCTGGTAATTCACCCCTCCACTTT; CDR3aa: CSVRQGAGNSPLHF
d_gene: TRBD1; v_gene: TRBV10-2; abundance: .; j_gene: TRBJ2-1; CDR3nt: TGCGCCAGTCACATCCCGGACAGGGGCAATGAGCAGTTCTTC; CDR3aa: CASHIPDRGNEQFF
d_gene: .; v_gene: TRBV21-1; abundance: .; j_gene: TRBJ2-1; CDR3nt: TGTGCCAGCAGCACACAGGGCGGGTATGTCGATGAGCAGTTCTTC; CDR3aa: CASSTQGGYVDEQFF
d_gene: .; v_gene: TRBV10-3; abundance: .; j_gene: TRBJ1-4; CDR3nt: TGTGCCATCAGTGAGTCCGTATCTGCAACTAATGAAAAACTGTTTTTT; CDR3aa: CAISESVSATNEKLFF
d_gene: .; v_gene: TRBV11-1; abundance: .; j_gene: TRBJ1-5; CDR3nt: TGTGCCAGCAGTCTACCCTCAGGGGATCAGCCCCAGCATTTT; CDR3aa: CASSLPSGDQPQHF
d_gene: .; v_gene: TRBV19; abundance: .; j_gene: TRBJ1-2; CDR3nt: TGTGCCAGTACAACGGGGGGGATTTCAAACTATGGCTACACCTTC; CDR3aa: CASTTGGISNYGYTF
d_gene: .; v_gene: TRBV28; abundance: .; j_gene: TRBJ2-3; CDR3nt: TGTGCCAGCAGTTTTCGGGCTAGCAGCTATACGCAGTATTTT; CDR3aa: CASSFRASSYTQYF
d_gene: .; v_gene: TRBV4-2; abundance: .; j_gene: TRBJ1-1; CDR3nt: TGTGCCAGCAGCCAAGATTTCACCCTGAACACTGAAGCTTTCTTT; CDR3aa: CASSQDFTLNTEAFF
d_gene: .; v_gene: TRBV14; abundance: .; j_gene: TRBJ2-1; CDR3nt: TGTGCCAGCAGCCGCGGACGGGACAATGAGCAGTTCTTC; CDR3aa: CASSRGRDNEQFF
d_gene: TRBD1; v_gene: TRBV9; abundance: .; j_gene: TRBJ1-2; CDR3nt: TGTGCCAGCAGCCAGCTACCCGGGACAGGGAATGGCTACACCTTC; CDR3aa: CASSQLPGTGNGYTF
d_gene: .; v_gene: TRBV7-2; abundance: .; j_gene: TRBJ2-5; CDR3nt: TGTGCCAGCAGCTTATGGGGGGTAGAGACCCAGTACTTC; CDR3aa: CASSLWGVETQYF
d_gene: TRBD1; v_gene: TRBV7-9; abundance: .; j_gene: TRBJ1-2; CDR3nt: TGTGCCAGCAGCTTAGTGGGGGACAGGGTGGATGGCTACACCTTC; CDR3aa: CASSLVGDRVDGYTF
d_gene: .; v_gene: TRBV18; abundance: .; j_gene: TRBJ1-6; CDR3nt: TGTGCCAGCTCACCGGATTGGGGGGACTCCTATAATTCACCCCTCCACTTT; CDR3aa: CASSPDWGDSYNSPLHF
d_gene: .; v_gene: TRBV7-8; abundance: few; j_gene: TRBJ1-2; CDR3nt: TGTGCCAGCAGCTACGACAGATACTATGGCTACACCTTC; CDR3aa: CASSYDRYYGYTF
d_gene: TRBD1; v_gene: TRBV27; abundance: .; j_gene: TRBJ1-6; CDR3nt: TGTGCCAGCAGTTCCTGGGACAGGGGTGATTCACCCCTCCACTTT; CDR3aa: CASSSWDRGDSPLHF
d_gene: TRBD1; v_gene: TRBV7-3; abundance: .; j_gene: TRBJ2-3; CDR3nt: TGTGCCAGCAGCCCGACAGGGGGAGGCACAGATACGCAGTATTTT; CDR3aa: CASSPTGGGTDTQYF
d_gene: .; v_gene: TRBV6-5; abundance: .; j_gene: TRBJ1-1; CDR3nt: TGTGCCAGCAGTTACTCTGGGGAGGTGGACACTGAAGCTTTCTTT; CDR3aa: CASSYSGEVDTEAFF
d_gene: .; v_gene: TRBV5-4; abundance: .; j_gene: TRBJ1-2; CDR3nt: TGTGCCAGCAGCTTGGACCGGGTAGCTAACTATGGCTACACCTTC; CDR3aa: CASSLDRVANYGYTF
d_gene: .; v_gene: TRBV29-1; abundance: .; j_gene: TRBJ1-1; CDR3nt: TGCAGCGTTGAATTAGGAGGACCCAGATTT; CDR3aa: CSVELGGPRF
d_gene: .; v_gene: TRBV30; abundance: .; j_gene: TRBJ2-3; CDR3nt: TGTGCCTGGAGTGTAGTCGGCCCAGATACGCAGTATTTT; CDR3aa: CAWSVVGPDTQYF
d_gene: .; v_gene: TRBV6-6; abundance: .; j_gene: TRBJ2-7; CDR3nt: TGTGCCAGCAGTTCCCCCGGGACGGACACCTCCTACGAGCAGTACTTC; CDR3aa: CASSSPGTDTSYEQYF
d_gene: .; v_gene: TRBV7-9; abundance: .; j_gene: TRBJ2-3; CDR3nt: TGTGCCAGCAGCTGGGGCAGCACAGATACGCAGTATTTT; CDR3aa: CASSWGSTDTQYF
d_gene: .; v_gene: TRBV7-3; abundance: .; j_gene: TRBJ2-3; CDR3nt: TGTGCCAGCAGCTTATATAGCGGTACTAGCACAGATACGCAGTATTTT; CDR3aa: CASSLYSGTSTDTQYF
d_gene: .; v_gene: TRBV5-8; abundance: .; j_gene: TRBJ2-3; CDR3nt: TGTGCCAGCAGCCAACGGGCGGCGGGCACAGATACGCAGTATTTT; CDR3aa: CASSQRAAGTDTQYF
d_gene: .; v_gene: TRBV27; abundance: .; j_gene: TRBJ1-2; CDR3nt: TGTGCCAGCAGTTTATCATCAGCTAACTATGGCTACACCTTC; CDR3aa: CASSLSSANYGYTF
d_gene: .; v_gene: TRBV11-2; abundance: .; j_gene: TRBJ2-1; CDR3nt: TGTGCCAGCAGCTCCATCCAGGATGAGCAGTTCTTC; CDR3aa: CASSSIQDEQFF
d_gene: .; v_gene: TRBV2; abundance: .; j_gene: TRBJ2-7; CDR3nt: TGTGCCAGCAGTACCGGGGTGAGCTCCTACGAGCAGTACTTC; CDR3aa: CASSTGVSSYEQYF